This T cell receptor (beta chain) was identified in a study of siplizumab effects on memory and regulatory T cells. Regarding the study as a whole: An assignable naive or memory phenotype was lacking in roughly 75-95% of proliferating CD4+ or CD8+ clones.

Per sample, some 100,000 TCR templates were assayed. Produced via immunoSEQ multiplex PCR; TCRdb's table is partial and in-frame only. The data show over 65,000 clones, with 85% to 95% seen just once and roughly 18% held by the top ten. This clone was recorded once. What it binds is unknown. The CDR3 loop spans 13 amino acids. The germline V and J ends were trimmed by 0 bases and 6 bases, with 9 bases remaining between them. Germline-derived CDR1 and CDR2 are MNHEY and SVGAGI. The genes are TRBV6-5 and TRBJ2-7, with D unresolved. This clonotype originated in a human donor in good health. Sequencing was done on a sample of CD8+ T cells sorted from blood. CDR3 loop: CASSYSIGREQYF. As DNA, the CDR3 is TGTGCCAGCAGTTACTCGATCGGCCGCGAGCAGTACTTC.